This T cell receptor beta chain was sequenced for a study of T cells in localized non-small cell lung cancer. Assay: immunoSEQ multiplex PCR; the TCRdb copy retains only in-frame clones and omits some. The profile covers roughly 30,000 clones, with 91% appearing a single time and approximately 6% taken by the ten largest. Unmatched junction bases numbered 16, after V lost 7 bases and J lost 3 bases. CDR1 and CDR2 from the germline V gene are MDHEN and SYDVKM. The CDR3 has 17 amino acids. Regarding this clone: Its target is not known.

General study findings and limits: The appearance of a median approximately 60 of the top 100 tumor clones was seen in adjacent lung. Because researchers sequenced only one region of the tumor, heterogeneity is still possible.

The TCR comes from a man between 40 and 69 years old with stage II lung adenocarcinoma. This sequence joins TRBV28 and TRBJ2-7; TRBD2 aligns across 9 bases. The material was PBMCs, obtained before any cancer treatment. In nucleotides, the CDR3 is TGTGCCAGCACCTCGCCCCTAAGGCGGGAGGGCATCTACGAGCAGTACTTC. Protein sequence: CASTSPLRREGIYEQYF.